What follows describes a single T cell receptor (beta chain). Its antigen is as yet unknown. Amplification used 60 Vbeta primers and 13 Jbeta primers. Data came from immunoSEQ multiplex PCR; TCRdb stores just in-frame clones and leaves some out. The data show about 150,000 clones, with more than 75% seen just once and 1.4% held by the top ten. This sample stems from a study of cytomegalovirus exposure and HLA in healthy donors. Broader study findings: Whilst most TCR sequences proved rare, a subset of public TCRs occurred across many donors.

What was sequenced was PBMCs. The source of this sequence is a male donor in good health and CMV-seronegative.

The chain's CDR3 is CASSLGLAGGNQETQYF. DNA for the CDR3: TGTGCCAGCAGCTTAGGTCTAGCGGGAGGCAACCAAGAGACCCAGTACTTC. J is TRBJ2-5 and V is TRBV11-2; 11 nucleotides line up with TRBD2. After removal of 1 base from V and 0 bases from J, the junction contained 4 bases not matched to a gene. The germline V gene has CDR1 SGHAT and CDR2 FQNNGV. This CDR3 spans 17 amino acids.